Following are 29 T cell receptor beta chains from one sample sequenced in a study of T cell repertoires in cytomegalovirus infection. Their target antigens are unknown. TCRdb reprocessed the reads via MiXCR and lists one record per CDR3 protein. Here the sample spans about 500,000 distinct CDR3 sequences, roughly a third being singletons. Sequenced here: cultured PBMCs, sampled from culture after CMV antigen stimulation. The source is a human donor in good health (CMV status not recorded). Some clones in this sample may be carry-over from other donors' samples.

This chain uses TRBV7-2 with TRBJ2-3; no definite D call. Germline CDR1 and CDR2: SGHTA and FQGNSA. The CDR3 has 13 amino acids. V shed 1 base and J shed 5 bases, with 7 bases lying between them. DNA of the CDR3: TGTGCCAGCAGCTTAGTCCATGGAGATACGCAGTATTTT. Encoded protein: CASSLVHGDTQYF.

V and J are TRBV29-1 and TRBJ2-1, with D perhaps TRBD2 (6 bases). CDR3 length equals 14 residues. CDR1 and CDR2 (germline): SQVTM, ANQGSEA. Trimming removed 0 bases at V and 9 bases at J, with 15 bases between. This CDR3 is CSVEENGSTGEQFF. For the CDR3, the DNA is TGCAGCGTTGAAGAAAACGGGAGTACCGGTGAGCAGTTCTTC.

The chain couples TRBV12-3 or TRBV12-4 to TRBJ2-1; 9 positions agree with TRBD1. The CDR3 spans 14 residues. With 0 bases clipped from V and 11 bases from J, the junction kept 5 bases outside the gene matches. This CDR3 is CASSLAQGQGKQFF. The CDR3 region has the DNA TGTGCCAGCAGTTTAGCGCAGGGACAGGGTAAGCAGTTCTTC.

The rearrangement links TRBV7-9 to TRBJ1-1, with 8 bases matching TRBD1. The CDR3 sequence is 14 residues long. Per germline, CDR1 SEHNR and CDR2 FQNEAQ (reference sequence). The trim removed 5 bases at V and 7 bases at J, leaving 9 bases unmatched. CDR3 sequence reads: CASSGTDRDLEAFF. The CDR3 bases are TGTGCCAGCAGCGGTACGGACAGGGACCTTGAAGCTTTCTTT. The full variable domain, with the rest looked up from reference TRBV7-9 and TRBJ1-1, is DTGVSQNPRHKITKRGQNVTFRCDPISEHNRLYWYRQTLGQGPEFLTYFQNEAQLEKSRLLSDRFSAERPKGSFSTLEIQRTEQGDSAMYLCASSGTDRDLEAFFGQGTRLTVV.

At least ten counts were recorded for this clonotype. This chain joins TRBV20-1 and TRBJ2-7; 7 bases are a match to TRBD2. Germline values: CDR1 DFQATT, CDR2 SNEGSKA (reference sequence). V shed 3 bases and J 4 bases; nucleotides not matched to a gene: 6. CDR3 length: 13 residues. The CDR3 DNA is TGCAGTGCTAGCGGCGGGAGTCGGTACGAGCAGTACTTC. Residues: CSASGGSRYEQYF.

This clonotype showed up many times. The chain carries TRBV7-4 and TRBJ1-5; maybe TRBD1 (6 bases). There are 18 residues in the CDR3. Germline V gene data show CDR1 as SGHVT and CDR2 as SQSDAQ. Deletions cut 7 bases from V and 2 bases from J, with 24 bases between. The CDR3 sequence is CASIRCGGRGPGNQPQHF. CDR3 DNA sequence: TGTGCCAGCATCAGGTGCGGGGGGCGAGGGCCCGGCAATCAGCCCCAGCATTTT.

This chain connects TRBV6-1 to TRBJ1-5; weak D call: TRBD1 (6 bases). Germline CDR1 and CDR2: MNHNS and SASEGT. Trimming shortened V by 4 bases and J by 0 bases, and 10 bases separated the two germline ends. CDR3 length equals 15 residues. The CDR3 protein is CASSGNRVSNQPQHF. CDR3 nucleotide sequence: TGTGCCAGCAGTGGGAACAGGGTTAGCAATCAGCCCCAGCATTTT.

The V gene is TRBV29-1, the J gene TRBJ2-1; D ambiguous. The CDR3 runs to 14 residues. Germline CDR1 is SQVTM and CDR2 is ANQGSEA. V lost 2 bases and J 5 bases, leaving 13 bases between the germline ends. The CDR3 loop is CSVELRTFHNEQFF. The CDR3 DNA is TGCAGCGTTGAACTGAGGACCTTCCACAATGAGCAGTTCTTC.

At least ten counts were recorded for this clonotype. The rearrangement links TRBV7-2 to TRBJ1-2; D call uncertain. The CDR3 runs 15 residues. The germline CDR1 and CDR2 sequences are SGHTA and FQGNSA. Trimming stripped 5 bases from V and 4 bases from J, with 17 bases between. CDR3 sequence: CASSPRLAGFYGYTF. The CDR3 DNA reads TGTGCCAGCAGCCCCCGACTAGCGGGGTTCTATGGCTACACCTTC.

This clonotype has just a few counts. J is TRBJ2-3 and V is TRBV28; 10 bases fit TRBD2. V shed 10 bases and J 6 bases; nucleotides not matched to a gene: 7. Germline loops: CDR1 MDHEN, CDR2 SYDVKM. This CDR3 comprises 13 residues. The CDR3 protein is CAIKREGVDTQYF. Written as DNA, the CDR3 is TGTGCCATCAAGCGGGAGGGAGTTGATACGCAGTATTTT.

This clonotype was observed a handful of times. This CDR3 is CASSLAGDRPYEQYV. The CDR3 nucleotides read TGTGCCAGCAGCTTAGCGGGTGACAGACCATACGAGCAGTACGTC. The V and J genes are TRBV7-2 and TRBJ2-7, with a weak D call TRBD1 (5 bases). CDR1 is SGHTA and CDR2 is FQGNSA in the germline V gene. V dropped 0 bases and J dropped 4 bases, with 13 bases sitting between them. The length of the CDR3 is 15 residues.

This clonotype was seen more than once but under ten times. The V and J genes are TRBV7-2 and TRBJ2-1; possibly TRBD2 for D (6 bases). With 2 bases removed from V and 4 bases from J, the gap between germline ends came to 15 bases. From germline, CDR1 is SGHTA and CDR2 FQGNSA. The CDR3 sequence is 16 residues long. In nucleotides, the CDR3 is TGTGCCAGCAGCTTATCCCATTGGCGGGATTACAATGAGCAGTTCTTC. It specifies CASSLSHWRDYNEQFF. The whole variable domain, remainder taken from reference TRBV7-2 and TRBJ2-1, is GAGVSQSPSNKVTEKGKDVELRCDPISGHTALYWYRQSLGQGLEFLIYFQGNSAPDKSGLPSDRFSAERTGGSVSTLTIQRTQQEDSAVYLCASSLSHWRDYNEQFFGPGTRLTVL.

There are many counts of this clonotype. The chain uses TRBV23-1 and TRBJ2-7; D ambiguous. TRBV23-1 is noted as an ORF with a role that remains uncertain. The germline V and J ends were trimmed by 1 base and 6 bases, with 10 bases remaining between them. CDR3 length: 13 amino acids. The CDR3 nucleotides are TGCGCCAGCAGTCAATTAAGGTTATTCGAGCAGTACGTC. Translated: CASSQLRLFEQYV.

J is TRBJ2-1 and V is TRBV7-6; D might be TRBD1 or TRBD2, each matching 5 bases. Trimming removed 6 bases from V and 10 bases from J, with 13 bases in between. The CDR3 length is 12 residues. Germline assignment: CDR1 SGHVS and CDR2 FNYEAQ. The CDR3 DNA follows: TGTGCCAGCAGTTTATCGGGGCGGGAGCAGTTCTTC. Encoded protein: CASSLSGREQFF.

This clonotype was recorded a few times. J is TRBJ2-3 and V is TRBV7-8; D is unresolved. CDR1 and CDR2 from the germline V gene are SGHVS and FQNEAQ. The CDR3 is 14 residues long. V gave up 4 bases and J gave up 9 bases, with 17 bases separating them. The CDR3 DNA is TGTGCCAGCAGCTCGCCCGGGTCCGGCGAAACGCAGTATTTT. It specifies CASSSPGSGETQYF.

This clonotype came up a few times. This sequence joins TRBV24-1 and TRBJ2-3, with D unresolved. The CDR3 sequence is 13 residues long. Germline V CDR1 and CDR2: KGHDR, SFDVKD. The V end was cut by 6 bases, the J end by 4 bases, with 10 bases between. In nucleotides, the CDR3 is TGTGCCACCAGTTCGGGCCACGCAGATACGCAGTATTTT. Translation gives CATSSGHADTQYF.

This clonotype was seen at least ten times. The rearrangement uses TRBV7-2 and TRBJ2-7; possible D gene TRBD1, 5 bases. CDR1 is SGHTA and CDR2 is FQGNSA in the germline V gene. The V and J ends lost 0 bases and 5 bases respectively, with 11 bases between them. The CDR3 runs 14 residues. CDR3: CASSLAWQGNEQYF. DNA for the CDR3: TGTGCCAGCAGCTTAGCGTGGCAGGGTAACGAGCAGTACTTC.

V usage is TRBV6-5 and J usage is TRBJ1-1; D possibly corresponds to TRBD1 (5 bases). The germline CDR1 and CDR2 sequences are MNHEY and SVGAGI. This CDR3 contains 15 residues. V was shortened by 5 bases and J by 4 bases, with 17 bases between the two germline ends. CDR3 region: CASSPGGLERTEAFF. The CDR3 DNA sequence: TGTGCCAGCAGTCCCGGGGGACTCGAACGCACTGAAGCTTTCTTT.

The V gene is TRBV19, the J gene TRBJ2-5; D not certain. From germline, CDR1 is LNHDA and CDR2 SQIVND (reference sequence). Trimming took off 7 bases at V and 7 bases at J, with 13 bases between the two ends. The CDR3 sequence is 12 residues long. The CDR3 nucleotides are TGTGCCAGTAAGAAACCCTCCGGGACCCAGTACTTC. Its protein is CASKKPSGTQYF.

The sample holds a few counts of this clonotype. V gene TRBV10-3 combines with J gene TRBJ2-3; D possibly corresponds to TRBD1 (5 bases). This CDR3 has 16 residues. The germline V gene has CDR1 ENHRY and CDR2 SYGVKD. Trimming removed 0 bases at V and 4 bases at J, with 14 bases between. CDR3 protein: CAISESRARVADTQYF. The CDR3, as DNA: TGTGCCATCAGTGAGTCCAGGGCCAGGGTGGCAGATACGCAGTATTTT.

The DNA of the CDR3 is TGTGCCAGCAGTGAAACAACGGGAGCCTTCTACGAGCAGTACTTC. Translated: CASSETTGAFYEQYF. This sequence joins TRBV25-1 and TRBJ2-7, with D possibly TRBD2 on 6 matching bases. The CDR3 runs to 15 residues. The V gene's germline CDR1 is MGHDK and CDR2 SYGVNS. The ends were cut back, 2 bases at V and 3 bases at J, with 14 bases in the middle.

This clonotype occurred many times. The chain has TRBV7-2 and TRBJ2-5; D unclear. The CDR3 covers 14 residues. Trimming removed 1 base at V and 5 bases at J, with 11 bases between. CDR1 is SGHTA and CDR2 is FQGNSA in the germline V gene. Here the CDR3 reads CASSLVGSGETQYF. The CDR3 DNA reads TGTGCCAGCAGCTTAGTGGGTTCCGGGGAGACCCAGTACTTC.

The V call is TRBV7-6, the J call TRBJ1-6, with D possibly TRBD1 on 6 matching bases. CDR3 size: 15 residues. The V gene lost 2 bases and the J gene lost 7 bases, with 12 bases spanning the gap. The germline gives CDR1 SGHVS, CDR2 FNYEAQ. The CDR3: CASSLTGQGNSPLHF. CDR3 nucleotide sequence: TGTGCCAGCAGCTTAACAGGGCAAGGGAATTCACCCCTCCACTTT.

This clonotype was seen repeatedly, ten times or more. This chain uses TRBV7-2 with TRBJ2-7; 7 nucleotides match TRBD2. Germline CDR1 is SGHTA and CDR2 is FQGNSA. The CDR3 is 15 residues long. V was pared by 1 base and J by 3 bases, with 6 bases of the junction left unmatched. The CDR3 loop is CASSLGEGASYEQYF. Written as DNA, the CDR3 is TGTGCCAGCAGCTTAGGGGAGGGAGCGAGCTACGAGCAGTACTTC.

The chain employs TRBV7-6 and TRBJ2-2; tentative D call: TRBD2 (5 bases). The ends were cut back, 5 bases at V and 0 bases at J, with 13 bases in the middle. The CDR3 is made up of 16 amino acids. Germline V gene lookup returns CDR1 SGHVS and CDR2 FNYEAQ. This chain's CDR3 is CASSRKAAANTGELFF. CDR3 coding DNA: TGTGCCAGCAGCCGTAAAGCGGCCGCGAACACCGGGGAGCTGTTTTTT.

The chain combines TRBV5-4 with TRBJ1-2; weak D call: TRBD1 (5 bases). This CDR3 contains 16 residues. Germline V gene sequence: CDR1 SGHNT, CDR2 YYREEE (reference sequence). V was clipped by 0 bases and J by 2 bases, with 14 bases between them. CDR3 protein: CASSLEPTARNYGYTF. For the CDR3, the DNA is TGTGCCAGCAGCTTGGAACCGACAGCACGAAACTATGGCTACACCTTC.

This clonotype was found a few times. V gene TRBV19 combines with J gene TRBJ1-2, with D uncertain. The CDR3 contains 12 residues. Trimming left V 1 base short and J 7 bases short, with 7 bases between. Germline V gene data show CDR1 as LNHDA and CDR2 as SQIVND (reference sequence). The CDR3 DNA follows: TGTGCCAGTAGTATAGGCCTATCTGGCTACACCTTC. Translating it yields CASSIGLSGYTF.

This clonotype was picked up a small number of times. J is TRBJ2-3 and V is TRBV4-3, with TRBD2 matching 7 bases. The ends lost 0 bases at V and 4 bases at J; junction bases unmatched: 4. There are 15 residues in the CDR3. CDR1 is LGHNA and CDR2 is YSLEER in the germline V gene. This chain's CDR3 is CASSQDRGVPDTQYF. CDR3 nucleotide sequence: TGCGCCAGCAGCCAAGATCGGGGGGTCCCAGATACGCAGTATTTT.

A word on this clonotype: This CDR3 is missing its conserved last phenylalanine or tryptophan, likely due to a read error. The chain uses TRBV7-2 and TRBJ1-5; TRBD1 is a possible D gene (6 bases). From germline, CDR1 is SGHTA and CDR2 FQGNSA. Trimming took 4 bases from V and 4 from J, leaving 11 bases between them. The length of the CDR3 is 14 residues. DNA for the CDR3: TGTGCCAGCAGCTGGGGGGGGCCTAATCAGCCCCAGCATTAT. This encodes CASSWGGPNQPQHY.